The 23 T cell receptor beta chains in this list originate from one sample, sequenced in a study of regulatory T cells in long-lasting Graves disease (dated by TCRdb to 2020 to 2022). The library was prepared using multiplex PCR. Data came from an Illumina HiSeq 4000. To build TCR beta libraries, CDR3 regions were amplified by Arm-PCR using iRepertoire HTBI primers. The public reads were reanalyzed by TCRdb: fastp trimming at Q25, MiXCR alignment, in-frame beta chains only. Each entry merges the rows of one CDR3 protein and shows their most common DNA and genes. This sample is represented by about 530,000 distinct CDR3 sequences; 15% to 20% of them were singletons. The ten largest make up around 25% of the sample. Interpreted using the paper, the time point label stands for: newly diagnosed GD, antithyroid drugs for less than 3 months. For both TCR sequencing and RNA sequencing, RNA was extracted from PBMCs using TRIzol.

A further study also used this sample, focusing on T cells in Graves' hyperthyroidism and ophthalmopathy.

The material was peripheral blood mononuclear cells (PBMCs), obtained at new diagnosis, from a patient treated with antithyroid drugs. The receptors stem from a woman aged 35-65 years with Graves disease. Donor details come from another sample of the same person, matched by shared clones.

This clonotype was counted between two and nine times. The chain employs TRBV4-1 and TRBJ1-1, with D tentatively TRBD1 (6 bases). V lost 0 bases and J lost 1, with 21 bases in between. Germline V gene lookup returns CDR1 MGHRA and CDR2 YSYEKL. The CDR3 covers 19 residues. The CDR3 region has the DNA TGCGCCAGCAGCCAAGATTCCCTCCGGGGGGGCTTTTCGAACACTGAAGCTTTCTTT. Its protein is CASSQDSLRGGFSNTEAFF.

V and J are TRBV6-1 and TRBJ1-2, with D unclear. The V gene's germline CDR1 is MNHNS and CDR2 SASEGT. This CDR3 contains 16 residues. Trimming cost V 5 bases and J 2 bases, with 18 bases left between them. The CDR3 spells CASSRLAGGPNYGYTF. The CDR3 DNA is TGTGCCAGCAGTCGGCTTGCGGGCGGACCAAACTATGGCTACACCTTC.

This clonotype has ten or more counts. The chain is built from TRBV12-3 or TRBV12-4 and TRBJ1-2; TRBD1 might be the D (5 bases). The V gene lost 5 bases and the J gene lost 8 bases, with 15 bases spanning the gap. The CDR3 contains 13 residues. In nucleotides, the CDR3 is TGTGCCAGCAGTCCGGGGCCTCGTGGGGGCTACACCTTC. This encodes CASSPGPRGGYTF.

CDR3 nucleotides: TGTGCCAGTAGTATAAGGGCTAGCGGGTTCCCCACAGATACGCAGTATTTT. Encoded protein: CASSIRASGFPTDTQYF. This rearrangement joins TRBV19 to TRBJ2-3, with 8 bases aligning to TRBD2. Germline V gene data show CDR1 as LNHDA and CDR2 as SQIVND (reference sequence). V shed 2 bases and J 2 bases; nucleotides not matched to a gene: 9. The CDR3 loop spans 17 amino acids.

This clonotype was counted many times. J is TRBJ2-7 and V is TRBV2; 8 bases map to TRBD1. Trimming removed 6 bases from V and 6 bases from J; junction bases left unmatched: 4. Germline values: CDR1 SNHLY, CDR2 FYNNEI. The length of the CDR3 is 12 residues. Written as DNA, the CDR3 is TGTGCCAGCAGGGACAGGGTGGGCGAGCAGTACTTC. It is translated as CASRDRVGEQYF.

This clonotype occurred many times. The chain combines TRBV7-3 with TRBJ2-3, with TRBD2 as a possible D gene (5 bases). CDR1 and CDR2 (germline): SGHTA, FQGTGA. Trimming shortened V by 5 bases and J by 2 bases, and 11 bases separated the two germline ends. The CDR3 runs to 14 residues. The CDR3 nucleotides are TGTGCCAGCAGCCGGGATCCATACACAGATACGCAGTATTTT. It encodes CASSRDPYTDTQYF.

A note on this clonotype: This likely traces to a read error, being one base from a far larger clone. The genes are TRBV2 and TRBJ2-5, with TRBD1 identical over 8 bases. This CDR3 has 16 amino acids. V lost 7 bases to trimming and J lost 11 bases; unmatched junction nucleotides: 21. CDR1 and CDR2 from the germline V gene are SNHLY and FYNNEI. The DNA of the CDR3 is TGTGCCAGCACCCCCCGGCGGGACAGGCTATACAATGAGCAGTACTTC. This codes for CASTPRRDRLYNEQYF.

This clonotype turned up a few times. This chain joins TRBV2 and TRBJ1-6, with 9 positions matching TRBD1. The V segment lost 6 bases and the J segment 8 bases; nucleotides outside the gene matches: 2. The V gene's germline CDR1 is SNHLY and CDR2 FYNNEI. The length of the CDR3 is 13 residues. CDR3 DNA: TGTGCCAGCAGCGACAGGGGGTATTCACCCCTCCACTTT. It is translated as CASSDRGYSPLHF.

This clonotype has more than one count but fewer than ten. The chain uses TRBV12-3 or TRBV12-4 and TRBJ2-7, with TRBD2 identical over 15 bases. V was clipped by 5 bases and J by 4 bases; unmatched bases: 3. This CDR3 spans 15 amino acids. This CDR3 is CASSAGLAGGYEQYF. The CDR3, as DNA: TGTGCCAGCAGTGCGGGACTAGCGGGGGGATACGAGCAGTACTTC.

This clonotype occurred many times. J is TRBJ1-1 and V is TRBV7-2; D gene unclear. This CDR3 spans 13 amino acids. Germline lookup yields CDR1 SGHTA and CDR2 FQGNSA. V lost 3 bases, J lost 4 bases, and 9 bases lay in between. CDR3 coding DNA: TGTGCCAGCAGCTTCGGGAAGGGCACTGAAGCTTTCTTT. This translates into CASSFGKGTEAFF. Combining the CDR3 with reference TRBV7-2 and TRBJ1-1 gives the whole variable domain GAGVSQSPSNKVTEKGKDVELRCDPISGHTALYWYRQSLGQGLEFLIYFQGNSAPDKSGLPSDRFSAERTGGSVSTLTIQRTQQEDSAVYLCASSFGKGTEAFFGQGTRLTVV.

The chain is built from TRBV29-1 and TRBJ2-5; 7 nucleotides align to TRBD2. Germline CDR1 and CDR2: SQVTM and ANQGSEA. The V gene end was trimmed by 2 bases and the J gene end by 4 bases; junction bases not matched to a gene: 4. The CDR3 sequence is 13 residues long. CDR3: CSVETGGGETQYF. In DNA form, the CDR3 reads TGCAGCGTTGAAACGGGGGGAGGAGAGACCCAGTACTTC.

This clonotype occurred many times. CDR3 nucleotide sequence: TGTGCCAGCAGCTTGGCTTCCGGGACAGGTAGTGGAGAAGCTTTCTTT. Translation gives CASSLASGTGSGEAFF. This chain links TRBV7-9 with TRBJ1-1, with TRBD1 matching 8 bases. The CDR3 has 16 amino acids. Per the germline V gene, CDR1 is SEHNR and CDR2 is FQNEAQ (reference sequence). The V and J ends lost 3 bases and 8 bases, in that order; junction bases with no gene match: 14.

This chain connects TRBV12-3 or TRBV12-4 to TRBJ2-2; TRBD2 aligns across 9 bases. Losses at the gene ends were 6 bases for V and 6 bases for J; bases not matched to a gene: 11. This CDR3 has 16 residues. For the CDR3, the DNA is TGTGCCAGCAGGCGTGGCGGGAGGGTATCGTCCGGGGAGCTGTTTTTT. Its protein is CASRRGGRVSSGELFF.

This clonotype came up a few times. The genes are TRBV9 and TRBJ1-6, with D maybe TRBD1 (5 bases). The CDR3 contains 14 residues. V dropped 0 bases and J dropped 9 bases, with 10 bases sitting between them. Germline lookup yields CDR1 SGDLS and CDR2 YYNGEE. CDR3 residues: CASSVEGEGSPLHF. The CDR3 DNA is TGTGCCAGCAGCGTAGAAGGGGAGGGTTCACCCCTCCACTTT. The full variable domain, completed using reference TRBV9 and TRBJ1-6, is DSGVTQTPKHLITATGQRVTLRCSPRSGDLSVYWYQQSLDQGLQFLIQYYNGEERAKGNILERFSAQQFPDLHSELNLSSLELGDSALYFCASSVEGEGSPLHFGNGTRLTVT.

This clonotype occurred a few times. V is TRBV14 and J is TRBJ2-7; D may be TRBD1 (6 bases). This CDR3 contains 15 residues. Deletions cut 4 bases from V and 2 bases from J, with 15 bases between. CDR1 and CDR2 from the germline V gene are SGHDN and FVKESK. The DNA of the CDR3 is TGTGCCAGCAGCCCCGAACAGGGATCCCCCTACGAGCAGTACTTC. As protein: CASSPEQGSPYEQYF.

This clonotype was seen many times. The rearrangement uses TRBV7-6 and TRBJ2-7; TRBD1 might be the D (6 bases). Between the trimmed V and J ends, which lost 5 bases and 0 bases, there was a span of 11 bases. CDR1 is SGHVS and CDR2 is FNYEAQ in the germline V gene. The CDR3 runs 14 residues. CDR3 residues: CASSTWDTSYEQYF. The CDR3 bases are TGTGCCAGCAGCACATGGGACACCTCCTACGAGCAGTACTTC.

This clonotype was seen ten or more times. V and J are TRBV10-3 and TRBJ2-1; perhaps TRBD2 as D (5 bases). CDR1 and CDR2 (germline): ENHRY, SYGVKD. The CDR3 contains 14 residues. V was cut by 6 bases and J by 0 bases, with 9 bases left in between. CDR3 nucleotide sequence: TGTGCCATCAGGCGGACTGACTCCTACAATGAGCAGTTCTTC. Its translation is CAIRRTDSYNEQFF.

This clonotype was observed a few times. The CDR3 here is CASSYAWGSNQPQHF. In nucleotides, the CDR3 is TGTGCCAGCAGTTACGCCTGGGGTAGCAATCAGCCCCAGCATTTT. The gene calls are TRBV6-5 and TRBJ1-5; D gene unclear. In germline, CDR1 is MNHEY, CDR2 SVGAGI. The CDR3 has 15 residues. Trimming pared 2 bases from V and 0 bases from J, leaving 8 bases between.

This clonotype has a handful of counts. With a much larger clone just one base away, this may be a read error. The chain recombines TRBV20-1 with TRBJ1-2; D not resolved. There are 13 residues in the CDR3. Between the trimmed V and J ends, which lost 4 bases and 6 bases, there was a span of 15 bases. Germline V gene data show CDR1 as DFQATT and CDR2 as SNEGSKA (reference sequence). The CDR3 nucleotides read TGCAGTGCTACGGACGCAAGTCAAAATGGCTACACCTTC. Translation: CSATDASQNGYTF.

A few counts support this clonotype. The CDR3 spells CATSPPGGGLDTQYF. The CDR3 nucleotides are TGTGCCACCAGTCCCCCGGGAGGGGGCCTTGATACGCAGTATTTT. The gene calls are TRBV24-1 and TRBJ2-3; D possibly corresponds to TRBD2 (8 bases). The germline V and J ends were trimmed by 6 bases and 6 bases, with 18 bases remaining between them. The CDR3 extends over 15 amino acids. Germline CDR1 is KGHDR and CDR2 is SFDVKD.

V is TRBV19 and J is TRBJ1-5; D is possibly TRBD1 (5 bases). The CDR3 is made up of 15 amino acids. The V end was cut by 5 bases, the J end by 1 base, with 12 bases between. Germline V lookup: CDR1 LNHDA, CDR2 SQIVND (reference sequence). CDR3 DNA: TGTGCCAGTAGTCCCGTGGGGGACAGCAATCAGCCCCAGCATTTT. Translation gives CASSPVGDSNQPQHF.

The CDR3 spells CSARDYNRGGTEAFF. The CDR3 DNA is TGCAGTGCTAGAGATTATAACAGGGGAGGAACTGAAGCTTTCTTT. This sequence joins TRBV20-1 and TRBJ1-1, with TRBD1 matching 7 bases. From germline, CDR1 is DFQATT and CDR2 SNEGSKA (reference sequence). There are 15 residues in the CDR3. V lost 0 bases and J lost 5; bases outside the gene matches: 9.

In this sample, this clonotype turned up a few times. The chain uses TRBV7-8 and TRBJ2-7, with 7 bases lining up with TRBD1. The CDR3 is 13 residues long. Germline V lookup: CDR1 SGHVS, CDR2 FQNEAQ. Trimming took 10 bases from V and 0 from J; bases not matched to a gene: 6. As DNA, the CDR3 is TGTGCCACCATAGGGACAGACTCCTACGAGCAGTACTTC. Residues: CATIGTDSYEQYF.